What follows are 24 T cell receptor beta chains derived from one specimen sequenced in a study of T cells in women clearing cervical HPV infection. Generated by immunoSEQ multiplex PCR, the TCRdb table keeps only in-frame clones and is missing some. This repertoire includes fewer than 40,000 clones. The sequencing input was blood buffy coat. The receptors derive from a woman aged 18 to 75 with a cervical HPV16 infection that either progressed to CIN3+ or cleared (not recorded which).

The CDR3 bases that were read are TGCAGTGCTAGAGATCTGCTAGCGGGAGATGAGACC. Protein product: CSARDLLAGDET. Given in full, the CDR3 is CSARDLLAGDETQYF. The V gene is TRBV20-1, the J gene TRBJ2-5, with TRBD2 matching over 10 bases. The sequence runs out 3 residues before the end of the CDR3; the remainder is reconstructed from the germline J gene. The CDR3 is 15 residues long. Germline V gene lookup returns CDR1 DFQATT and CDR2 SNEGSKA (reference sequence). Losses at the gene ends were 0 bases for V and 5 bases for J; bases not matched to a gene: 6.

Note on this clone: The DNA ends 3 residues before the CDR3 does, and the rest of the CDR3 is filled in from the germline J gene. This rearrangement joins TRBV19 to TRBJ2-6; tentative D call: TRBD1 (6 bases). The germline gives CDR1 LNHDA, CDR2 SQIVND (reference sequence). Between the trimmed V and J ends, which lost 5 bases and 4 bases, there was a span of 24 bases. The CDR3 is 19 residues long. CDR3 DNA (partial): TGTGCCAGTAGTTCGGCCGGACAGCCCGGATCGGGAGGGGCCAACGTC. This gives the protein CASSSAGQPGSGGANV. The whole CDR3 reads CASSSAGQPGSGGANVLTF.

As concerns this clone: The read finishes 3 residues shy of the CDR3 end, and the germline J gene is used to complete it. The chain has TRBV7-3 and TRBJ2-2; 13 positions agree with TRBD2. This CDR3 spans 21 amino acids. Per germline, CDR1 SGHTA and CDR2 FQGTGA. V dropped 1 base and J dropped 0; count of bases not matched to a gene: 11. The sequenced part of the CDR3 DNA is TGTGCCAGCAGCTTAATAATGCCCCTACTAGCGGGAGGGCCGAACACCGGGGAG. Protein sequence: CASSLIMPLLAGGPNTGE. The entire CDR3 reads CASSLIMPLLAGGPNTGELFF.

A word on this clone: Read sequence stops 3 residues before the CDR3 end, and the germline J gene provides the missing end. The chain carries TRBV20-1 and TRBJ1-1; the D gene is possibly TRBD1 (5 bases). The CDR3 contains 13 residues. Between the trimmed V and J ends, which lost 0 bases and 7 bases, there was a span of 12 bases. Germline V gene sequence: CDR1 DFQATT, CDR2 SNEGSKA (reference sequence). CDR3: CSARDRVGIEAFF. CDR3 DNA (partial): TGCAGTGCTAGAGACAGGGTCGGGATTGAA.

CDR3 protein: CASSAGGTNEKLFF. CDR3 bases read: TGTGCCAGCAGTGCAGGGGGAACTAATGAAAAA. The genes are TRBV2 and TRBJ1-4; 7 bases align to TRBD1. The read ends 3 residues shy of where the CDR3 ends; the end is completed using the germline J gene. This CDR3 is built from 14 residues. With 4 bases clipped from V and 1 base from J, the junction kept 0 bases outside the gene matches. The V gene's germline CDR1 is SNHLY and CDR2 FYNNEI.

Comments on this clone: The CDR3 end is not reached by the read, which stops 3 residues before it; the germline J gene fills it in. J is TRBJ1-1 and V is TRBV19; D ambiguous. Germline loops: CDR1 LNHDA, CDR2 SQIVND (reference sequence). CDR3 length: 13 residues. Trimming removed 5 bases at V and 0 bases at J, with 7 bases between. CDR3 bases read: TGTGCCAGTAGTTCTCTATTGAACACTGAA. It translates to CASSSLLNTE. The whole CDR3 protein reads CASSSLLNTEAFF.

A word on this clone: Read sequence stops 3 residues before the CDR3 end, and the germline J gene provides the missing end. The gene calls are TRBV7-9 and TRBJ2-2; the D gene is possibly TRBD2 (5 bases). CDR1 is SEHNR and CDR2 is FQNEAQ in the germline V gene (reference sequence). The V end lost 8 bases, the J end lost 4 bases, and 11 bases lay between the germline ends. The CDR3 loop spans 13 amino acids. Here the CDR3 reads CASQFAGTGELFF. CDR3 bases read: TGTGCCAGCCAGTTTGCGGGCACCGGGGAG.

About this clone itself: The sequenced fragment ends 3 residues before the CDR3 boundary, so the rest is inferred from the germline J gene. This chain joins TRBV2 and TRBJ2-3, with no clear D. CDR1 is SNHLY and CDR2 is FYNNEI in the germline V gene. Trimming cost V 1 base and J 2 bases, with 13 bases left between them. This CDR3 region has 16 residues. CDR3 sequence reads: CASSEGVNYSTDTQYF. The sequenced CDR3 bases are TGTGCCAGCAGTGAAGGGGTTAACTATTCCACAGATACG.

Note on this clone: The read gets to within 3 residues of the CDR3 end, and the germline J gene fills in the rest. This chain uses TRBV7-2 with TRBJ2-3, with D unresolved. Germline loops: CDR1 SGHTA, CDR2 FQGNSA. The CDR3 runs 14 residues. The V and J ends lost 4 bases and 6 bases respectively, with 14 bases between them. CDR3 bases read: TGTGCCAGCAGCTCCCAGATTACGATGGATACG. Translation: CASSSQITMDT. The complete CDR3 reads CASSSQITMDTQYF. The full variable domain, in which reference TRBV7-2 and TRBJ2-3 provide the parts outside the CDR3, is GAGVSQSPSNKVTEKGKDVELRCDPISGHTALYWYRQSLGQGLEFLIYFQGNSAPDKSGLPSDRFSAERTGGSVSTLTIQRTQQEDSAVYLCASSSQITMDTQYFGPGTRLTVL.

A note on this clone: The read terminates 3 residues before the CDR3 end, so the remaining end is supplied by the germline J gene. The same CDR3 is also encoded by other DNA sequences in this sample. The V call is TRBV18, the J call TRBJ2-1; possible D gene TRBD2, 5 bases. Trimming shortened V by 0 bases and J by 8 bases, and 23 bases separated the two germline ends. CDR3 length equals 18 residues. CDR1 and CDR2 from the germline V gene are KGHSH and LQKENI. The CDR3 spells CASSPPLYRRVVVDEQFF. The CDR3 DNA, read in part, is TGTGCCAGCTCACCACCGCTTTATCGGCGGGTCGTCGTCGATGAG.

In regard to this clone: The read terminates 3 residues before the CDR3 end, so the remaining end is supplied by the germline J gene. This chain links TRBV7-9 with TRBJ1-1; D possibly corresponds to TRBD1 (5 bases). V was clipped by 4 bases and J by 6 bases, with 9 bases between them. Germline CDR1 and CDR2: SEHNR and FQNEAQ (reference sequence). The CDR3 covers 12 residues. The DNA read from the CDR3 is TGTGCCAGCAGCTCAGGAGGGGCTGAA. Translation gives CASSSGGAE. The full CDR3 protein reads CASSSGGAEAFF. The full variable domain, in which reference TRBV7-9 and TRBJ1-1 provide the parts outside the CDR3, is DTGVSQNPRHKITKRGQNVTFRCDPISEHNRLYWYRQTLGQGPEFLTYFQNEAQLEKSRLLSDRFSAERPKGSFSTLEIQRTEQGDSAMYLCASSSGGAEAFFGQGTRLTVV.

Worth noting for this clone: The DNA ends 3 residues before the CDR3 does, and the rest of the CDR3 is filled in from the germline J gene. The chain couples TRBV5-1 to TRBJ1-1; D gene uncertain. Germline V lookup: CDR1 SGHRS, CDR2 YFSETQ. Trimming left V 6 bases short and J 3 bases short, with 12 bases between. CDR3 length: 13 residues. Partial CDR3 DNA: TGCGCCAGCATGAGGGCCGAACACACTGAA. Its translation: CASMRAEHTE. The full CDR3 reads CASMRAEHTEAFF.

Regarding this clone: Coverage ceases 3 residues before the CDR3 finishes, and the germline J gene fills in the end. The V call is TRBV7-2, the J call TRBJ1-3; TRBD1 might be the D (6 bases). In germline, CDR1 is SGHTA, CDR2 FQGNSA. The CDR3 spans 15 residues. V lost 5 bases, J lost 0 bases, and 11 bases lay in between. CDR3 sequence reads: CASSPGQSSGNTIYF. CDR3 DNA (partial): TGTGCCAGCAGCCCCGGACAGTCCTCTGGAAACACC.

Comment on this clone: Read data end 3 residues before the CDR3 end; the end is taken from the germline J gene. The chain couples TRBV12-3 or TRBV12-4 to TRBJ1-4; D is possibly TRBD1 (6 bases). The length of the CDR3 is 13 residues. V gave up 6 bases and J gave up 8 bases, with 13 bases separating them. The CDR3: CASRGGIEEKLFF. CDR3 bases read: TGTGCCAGCAGAGGGGGTATCGAGGAAAAA.

For this clone: The read terminates 3 residues ahead of where the CDR3 ends, so the germline J gene completes it. The rearrangement links TRBV20-1 to TRBJ2-1; D uncertain. V lost 4 bases, J lost 9 bases, and 22 bases lay in between. The CDR3 is 15 residues long. The germline V gene encodes CDR1 DFQATT and CDR2 SNEGSKA (reference sequence). CDR3 DNA (partial): TGCAGTGCTACCGACCCCGGTAGGGCCTCCCCTGAG. It translates to CSATDPGRASPE. The CDR3, in full, reads CSATDPGRASPEQFF.

In the case of this clone: The read is 3 residues too short to cover the CDR3 end, so that end is filled in from the germline J gene. The genes are TRBV19 and TRBJ2-2; D is undetermined. Looked up from germline, CDR1 is LNHDA and CDR2 is SQIVND (reference sequence). The germline V and J ends were trimmed by 7 bases and 2 bases, with 11 bases remaining between them. CDR3 length equals 14 residues. The CDR3 bases that were read are TGTGCCAGTATCCGTGGCGGTAACACCGGGGAG. This encodes CASIRGGNTGE. The whole CDR3 reads CASIRGGNTGELFF.

Worth noting for this clone: The read terminates 3 residues ahead of where the CDR3 ends, so the germline J gene completes it. The chain has TRBV7-3 and TRBJ1-1; no clear D gene. The ends were cut back, 1 base at V and 5 bases at J, with 14 bases in the middle. The V gene's germline CDR1 is SGHTA and CDR2 FQGTGA. The CDR3 has 15 amino acids. The CDR3 here is CASSLSPGLMTEAFF. The sequenced part of the CDR3 DNA is TGTGCCAGCAGCTTAAGTCCGGGTCTGATGACTGAA. Together with reference TRBV7-3 and TRBJ1-1, the CDR3 gives the full variable domain: GAGVSQTPSNKVTEKGKYVELRCDPISGHTALYWYRQSLGQGPEFLIYFQGTGAADDSGLPNDRFFAVRPEGSVSTLKIQRTERGDSAVYLCASSLSPGLMTEAFFGQGTRLTVV.

On this clone: The CDR3 end is not reached by the read, which stops 3 residues before it; the germline J gene fills it in. This chain joins TRBV5-1 and TRBJ2-7, with D tentatively TRBD1 (5 bases). Germline CDR1 is SGHRS and CDR2 is YFSETQ. The CDR3 extends over 15 amino acids. V was pared by 1 base and J by 3 bases, with 14 bases between. The CDR3 DNA, read in part, is TGCGCCAGCAGCTTGAGCACCACAGGAGACTACGAG. Its translation: CASSLSTTGDYE. The complete CDR3 reads CASSLSTTGDYEQYF.

Turning to this clone: The read stops 3 residues short of the end of the CDR3; the missing end is completed from the germline J gene. The chain uses TRBV19 and TRBJ2-1, with D possibly TRBD1 on 5 matching bases. Trimming removed 7 bases from V and 2 bases from J, with 18 bases in between. Germline V lookup: CDR1 LNHDA, CDR2 SQIVND (reference sequence). The CDR3 is made up of 16 amino acids. This CDR3 is CASTTTRLGAYNEQFF. The sequenced CDR3 bases are TGTGCCAGTACCACCACCCGCCTAGGGGCCTACAATGAG.

Here the CDR3 reads CSAKGRGANAEAFF. CDR3 DNA (partial): TGCAGCGCGAAGGGCAGGGGGGCTAACGCTGAA. The chain carries TRBV29-1 and TRBJ1-1; TRBD1 matches at 7 bases. The missing CDR3 end, 3 residues past where the read stops, is filled in from the germline J gene. Losses at the gene ends were 7 bases for V and 6 bases for J; bases not matched to a gene: 14. Germline-derived CDR1 and CDR2 are SQVTM and ANQGSEA. This CDR3 region has 14 residues.

For this clone: The read falls 3 residues short of the CDR3 end, and the missing part is taken from the germline J gene. The sample contains more than one DNA sequence encoding this CDR3. The chain recombines TRBV7-9 with TRBJ1-1; the match to TRBD1 covers 7 bases. Germline assignment: CDR1 SEHNR and CDR2 FQNEAQ (reference sequence). The CDR3 is 12 residues long. CDR3 amino acids: CASSGNRGGAFF. The sequenced CDR3 bases are TGTGCCAGCAGCGGAAACAGGGGAGGA.

For this clone: The sequence runs out 3 residues before the end of the CDR3; the remainder is reconstructed from the germline J gene. The chain uses TRBV30 and TRBJ2-5, with TRBD1 matching 8 bases. The V gene's germline CDR1 is GTSNPN and CDR2 SVGIG (reference sequence). The CDR3 is 15 residues long. V lost 8 bases and J lost 4; bases outside the gene matches: 15. Incomplete CDR3 DNA: TGTGCCGGAAGCAACCTGCAGGGGGCGCGAGAGACC. Translation gives CAGSNLQGARET. The whole CDR3 reads CAGSNLQGARETQYF. The full variable domain, with the rest looked up from reference TRBV30 and TRBJ2-5, is SQTIHQWPATLVQPVGSPLSLECTVEGTSNPNLYWYRQAAGRGLQLLFYSVGIGQISSEVPQNLSASRPQDRQFILSSKKLLLSDSGFYLCAGSNLQGARETQYFGPGTRLLVL.

On this clone itself: From the germline J gene comes the end of the CDR3, since the read stops 3 residues before it. J is TRBJ1-1 and V is TRBV18; D perhaps matches TRBD1 (5 bases). CDR1 is KGHSH, CDR2 LQKENI, per germline. The CDR3 has 14 residues. V lost 3 bases to trimming and J lost 4 bases, with 12 bases between them. This chain's CDR3 is CASSPGGGTTEAFF. The CDR3 DNA, read in part, is TGTGCCAGCTCACCCGGGGGGGGGACCACTGAA.

With regard to this clone: A junction end diverges from the germline sequence, so it may reflect a read error. The CDR3 end is not reached by the read, which stops 3 residues before it; the germline J gene fills it in. The J gene is TRBJ2-1, the V gene TRBV2; TRBD2 matches 8 bases. Germline CDR1 reads SNHLY; CDR2 reads FYNNEI. The CDR3 length is 16 residues. CDR3 loop: CASREGISGIYNEQFF. The sequenced part of the CDR3 DNA is TGTGCCAGCAGGGAAGGAATTAGCGGGATATACAATGAG.